This T cell receptor beta chain was retrieved from a study of OX40 agonist ivuxolimab in advanced cancers. As for the study more broadly: Ivuxolimab was a fully human IgG2 agonistic monoclonal antibody targeting the costimulatory receptor OX40 (CD134). Intravenous ivuxolimab was administered to patients every 2 weeks at six dose levels: 0.01, 0.1, 0.3, 1.5, 3 and 10 mg/kg. Of the 50 or so patients in dose escalation, 19 had hepatocellular carcinoma, about 15 had melanoma, 9 had renal cell carcinoma and 9 had head and neck cancer. In the dose-escalation cohort, approximately 82% of patients were male, and the mean age was around 60 years, with a range of roughly 20 to 80. Prior anti-PD-1, anti-PD-L1 or anti-CTLA-4 therapy was permitted, and about two fifths of dose-escalation patients had received checkpoint inhibitors. Partial responses occurred in three dose-escalation patients: two with cutaneous melanoma and one with hepatocellular carcinoma. Peripheral TCRbeta sequencing aimed to test whether ivuxolimab altered TCR sequence diversity and caused clonal T-cell expansion. The paper reports the monotherapy dose-escalation portion (N = 52 patients) of the phase I ivuxolimab trial. What the research found in general, with its limitations: Low levels of normalized T-cell clonal expansion were also shown by some nonresponding patients. In the 0.1-3.0 mg/kg groups, partial responders had among the lowest normalized peripheral clonal expansion, particularly in CD8+ T cells. After ivuxolimab, expanded clones were on average more numerous among CD8+ T cells than among CD4+ T cells. Which antigens the clonally expanded peripheral T cells were specific for was not determined. Clonal expansion of both CD4+ and CD8+ blood T cells was observed from baseline to week 6 at doses 0.1 to 3.0 mg/kg.

For sequencing of the TCRbeta CDR3 region, genomic DNA was extracted from the sorted cells. The immunoSEQ Assay was used for sequencing of TCRbeta CDR3 regions. TCRdb took this table from immuneACCESS and kept in-frame rearrangements with V and J called. Such tables lack part of the clones; where checked against another copy, unresolved V genes explain under half of the gap, and the rest is unexplained. This sample holds approximately 58,000 clones; 91% were observed only once. 0.35% to 0.55% of the sample goes to the ten largest clones. The trial excluded patients who had a history of autoimmune disease or were on systemic immunosuppression. Peripheral blood for TCR sequencing was collected from all dose cohorts at baseline, on cycle 4 day 1, and on cycle 7 day 1. The samples were drawn from a first-in-human, open-label, multicenter phase I dose-escalation trial of ivuxolimab. Adults with locally advanced or metastatic melanoma, renal cell, hepatocellular, or head and neck squamous cell carcinoma were enrolled in the trial. Before TCR sequencing, CD4+ and CD8+ T cells were separately sorted from peripheral blood.

Note on this clone: The antigen it recognizes is unknown. No qualities accompany the bases; no much larger clone lies one base away.

The CDR1 and CDR2 encoded by the germline V gene are SGDLS and YYNGEE. V is pruned by 4 bases and J by 4 bases, leaving 12 bases of the junction without a gene match. Inclusive of the bounding cysteine and phenylalanine, the CDR3 is 16 residues long. Of the read, only the CDR3 DNA is kept; its 48 bases are in frame from base 1. The TCR originated in an adult with an advanced solid tumor such as melanoma, head and neck, liver or kidney cancer. Sequenced material: CD4+ or CD8+ T cells sorted from blood, taken in a trial of the OX40 agonist ivuxolimab. In this chain, TRBV9 is recombined with TRBJ2-5; the junction holds 8 bases that match TRBD2. The DNA sequence is TGTGCCAGCAGCCCGAGGGTTAGCGGGAAGGGAGAGACCCAGTACTTC. Its protein is CASSPRVSGKGETQYF.